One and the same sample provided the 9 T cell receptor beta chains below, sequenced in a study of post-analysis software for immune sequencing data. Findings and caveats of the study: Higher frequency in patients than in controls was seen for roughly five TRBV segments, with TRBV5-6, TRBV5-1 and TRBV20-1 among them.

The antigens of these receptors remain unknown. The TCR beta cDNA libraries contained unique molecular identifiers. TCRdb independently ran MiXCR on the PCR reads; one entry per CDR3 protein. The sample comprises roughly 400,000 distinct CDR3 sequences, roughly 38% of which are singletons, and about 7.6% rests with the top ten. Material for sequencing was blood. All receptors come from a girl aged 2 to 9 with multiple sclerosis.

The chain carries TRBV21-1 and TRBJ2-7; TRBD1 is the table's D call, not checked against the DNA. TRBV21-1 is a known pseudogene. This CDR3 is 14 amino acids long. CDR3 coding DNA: TGTGCCAGCAGCAAAGGACTGGGCGGCCACGAGCAGTACTTC. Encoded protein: CASSKGLGGHEQYF.

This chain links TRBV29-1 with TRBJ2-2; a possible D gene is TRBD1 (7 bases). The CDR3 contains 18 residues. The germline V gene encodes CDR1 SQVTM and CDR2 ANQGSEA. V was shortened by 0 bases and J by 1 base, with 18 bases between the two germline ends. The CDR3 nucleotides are TGCAGCGTTGAAGATGGGCAGGGGGGACGAGAGAACACCGGGGAGCTGTTTTTT. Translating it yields CSVEDGQGGRENTGELFF.

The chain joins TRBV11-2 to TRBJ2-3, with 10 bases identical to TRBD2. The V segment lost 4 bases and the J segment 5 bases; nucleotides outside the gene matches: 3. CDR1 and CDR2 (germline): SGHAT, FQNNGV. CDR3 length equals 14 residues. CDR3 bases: TGTGCCAGCAGCTGGGGGACTAGCGAAGATACGCAGTATTTT. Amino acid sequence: CASSWGTSEDTQYF.

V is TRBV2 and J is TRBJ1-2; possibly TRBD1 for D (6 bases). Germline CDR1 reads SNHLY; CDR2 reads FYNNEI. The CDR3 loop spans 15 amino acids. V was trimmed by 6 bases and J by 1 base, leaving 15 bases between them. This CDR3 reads CASSGTRSDNYGYTF. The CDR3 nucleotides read TGTGCCAGCAGCGGGACACGATCGGATAACTATGGCTACACCTTC.

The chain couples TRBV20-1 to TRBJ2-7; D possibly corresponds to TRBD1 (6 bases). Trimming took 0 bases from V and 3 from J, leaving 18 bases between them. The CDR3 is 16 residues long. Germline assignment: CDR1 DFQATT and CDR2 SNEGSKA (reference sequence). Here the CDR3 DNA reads TGCAGTGCTAGAGATAGGGAATCGACAGGCCTCTACGAGCAGTACTTC. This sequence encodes CSARDRESTGLYEQYF.

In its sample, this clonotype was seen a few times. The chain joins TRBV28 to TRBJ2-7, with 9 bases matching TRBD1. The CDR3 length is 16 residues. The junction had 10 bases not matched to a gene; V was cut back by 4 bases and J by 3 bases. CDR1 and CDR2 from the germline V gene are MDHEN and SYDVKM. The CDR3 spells CASSSPGTGRGYEQYF. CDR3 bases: TGTGCCAGCAGTTCTCCCGGGACAGGGAGAGGCTACGAGCAGTACTTC.

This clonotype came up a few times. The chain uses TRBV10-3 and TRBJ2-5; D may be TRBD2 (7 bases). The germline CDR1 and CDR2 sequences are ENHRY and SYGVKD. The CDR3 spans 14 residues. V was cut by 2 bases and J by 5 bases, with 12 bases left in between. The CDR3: CAISEPRGGETQYF. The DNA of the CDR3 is TGTGCCATCAGTGAGCCAAGGGGGGGTGAGACCCAGTACTTC.

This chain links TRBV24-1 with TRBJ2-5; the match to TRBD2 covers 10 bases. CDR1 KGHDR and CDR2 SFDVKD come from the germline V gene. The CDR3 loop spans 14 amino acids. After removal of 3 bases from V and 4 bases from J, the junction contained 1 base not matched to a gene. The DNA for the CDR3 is TGTGCCACCAGTGATCGACTAGCGGGAGAGACCCAGTACTTC. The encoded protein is CATSDRLAGETQYF.

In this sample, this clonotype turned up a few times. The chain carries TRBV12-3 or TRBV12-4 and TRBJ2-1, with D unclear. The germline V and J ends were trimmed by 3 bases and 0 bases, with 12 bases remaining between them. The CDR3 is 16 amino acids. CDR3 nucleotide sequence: TGTGCCAGCAGTTTGGACGGATTTAGCTCCTACAATGAGCAGTTCTTC. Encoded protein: CASSLDGFSSYNEQFF.